This TCR beta chain was retrieved from a study of T cells expressing NK-cell markers. The CDR3 length is 15 residues. CDR1 is DFQATT, CDR2 SNEGSKA, per germline (reference sequence). The authors generated TCR beta cDNA through 5'RACE template switching with UMIs. TCRdb re-called the 5' RACE reads and shows each CDR3 protein once, DNA omitted. Its clone listing holds 200,000 to 300,000 distinct CDR3 sequences. Sequenced sample: blood T cells: a sorted CD56 or NKG2C T cell subset, CD4+ or CD8+ T cells, or bulk PBMC T cells (not recorded which). The TCR sequence derives from a woman aged 18-69 years in good health. The J gene is TRBJ2-3, the V gene TRBV20-1; TCRdb returns TRBD1, unconfirmable since there is no DNA. The CDR3 reads CSAPPGTGVTDTQYF.